This T cell receptor (beta chain) is from a study of blood T cell repertoires in COVID-19. For the study at large: Collection of acute and convalescent COVID-19 samples took place in the United States, Italy and Spain.

In the authors' methods: Quantification of nucleated cells was approximated via reference gene primer amplification. Clones were read by immunoSEQ multiplex PCR, and TCRdb kept only the in-frame ones, dropping some. Clone size and the V and J calls come from that table; the DNA yielded D and trimming. The sample lists a few hundred thousand clones; almost 85% were seen once. The V end lost 5 bases, the J end lost 4 bases, and 17 bases lay between the germline ends. The CDR3 runs 15 residues. The germline V gene encodes CDR1 LNHDA and CDR2 SQIVND (reference sequence). This clone has only one observation.

This chain joins TRBV19 and TRBJ1-2; D is ambiguous. The TCR was taken from a human donor in a cohort sampled during active COVID-19. Specimen: peripheral blood. CDR3 sequence (DNA): TGTGCCAGTAGTCTCCTCTATTGGGAGGGCTATGGCTACACCTTC. Amino acid sequence: CASSLLYWEGYGYTF.